This TCR beta chain originates from a study of blood T cell repertoires in COVID-19. Study-wide context: Samples came from the United States, Italy and Spain, spanning acute and convalescent COVID-19.

The CDR3 has 13 residues. Germline V gene sequence: CDR1 MGHRA, CDR2 YSYEKL. V lost 4 bases and J 4 bases, leaving 10 bases between the germline ends. Authors' processing steps: Counts of nucleated cells, estimated from reference gene primer amplification, were obtained. Some clones are missing from TCRdb's copy, which holds only in-frame ones; the method was immunoSEQ multiplex PCR. Clonal size and the V and J genes are those of that table, whereas D and trimming came from the DNA. The profile covers 200,000 to 250,000 clones, with 83% appearing a single time and roughly 7.4% taken by the ten largest.

The sequenced material came from peripheral blood. The clonotype comes from a woman aged 45 to 65 with acute or convalescent COVID-19. The chain couples TRBV4-1 to TRBJ1-2; D unresolved. The CDR3, as DNA: TGCGCCAGCAGCCCAGGTCAGATCTATGGCTACACCTTC. As protein: CASSPGQIYGYTF.